This TCR beta chain stems from a study of low-dose radiotherapy and immunotherapy resistance in tumors. On the study more broadly: Fractions of 0.5 Gy went to Cohort 1 every 2 weeks, totaling 6.5 Gy. Every six weeks patients received intravenous ipilimumab 1 mg/kg, and every two weeks they received intravenous nivolumab 240 mg. The 200 mg/m2 dose of intravenous cyclophosphamide was given every two weeks, one day before radiation and immunotherapy.

This clonotype came up many times. This sample's time point: before trial treatment. TRAV- and TRBV-specific primers primed first-strand cDNA, covering alpha and beta chains. TCRs underwent 15 to 25 PCR cycles of amplification with a constant-region primer and V-primer adapter. In vitro transcription served to amplify the mRNA that had been isolated. TCRdb re-derived calls from the reads in MiXCR, one entry per CDR3 protein. In the table there are 55,000 to 80,000 distinct CDR3 sequences, approximately 25% of which are singletons. This CDR3 has 15 amino acids. V lost 5 bases and J lost 3; bases outside the gene matches: 6. Germline lookup yields CDR1 LGHDT and CDR2 YNNKEL (reference sequence).

The sequencing here drew on PBMCs, taken before treatment. The V gene is TRBV3-1, the J gene TRBJ2-3, with 9 bases matching TRBD1. The TCR sequence derives from a male donor with rectosigmoid adenocarcinoma. CDR3 coding DNA: TGTGCCAGCAGCTCGCGGGACAGGGAGACAGATACGCAGTATTTT. Translating it yields CASSSRDRETDTQYF.